This TCR beta chain was sequenced for a study of OX40 agonist ivuxolimab in advanced cancers. The table came from immunoSEQ multiplex PCR; TCRdb's copy has only in-frame clones and leaves some out. The table lists some 9,000 clones, around 90% of them singletons. Trimming removed 0 bases at V and 3 bases at J, with 14 bases between. CDR3 length equals 16 residues. The germline V gene encodes CDR1 MGHRA and CDR2 YSYEKL. This chain uses TRBV4-1 with TRBJ2-5; D possibly corresponds to TRBD2 (6 bases). The clonotype was recovered from an adult with an advanced solid tumor such as melanoma, head and neck, liver or kidney cancer. The sample in question was CD4+ or CD8+ T cells sorted from blood, obtained in a trial of the OX40 agonist ivuxolimab. Here the CDR3 DNA reads TGCGCCAGCAGCCAAGATGTAGCGGTTGGGGAAGAGACCCAGTACTTC. It codes for CASSQDVAVGEETQYF.